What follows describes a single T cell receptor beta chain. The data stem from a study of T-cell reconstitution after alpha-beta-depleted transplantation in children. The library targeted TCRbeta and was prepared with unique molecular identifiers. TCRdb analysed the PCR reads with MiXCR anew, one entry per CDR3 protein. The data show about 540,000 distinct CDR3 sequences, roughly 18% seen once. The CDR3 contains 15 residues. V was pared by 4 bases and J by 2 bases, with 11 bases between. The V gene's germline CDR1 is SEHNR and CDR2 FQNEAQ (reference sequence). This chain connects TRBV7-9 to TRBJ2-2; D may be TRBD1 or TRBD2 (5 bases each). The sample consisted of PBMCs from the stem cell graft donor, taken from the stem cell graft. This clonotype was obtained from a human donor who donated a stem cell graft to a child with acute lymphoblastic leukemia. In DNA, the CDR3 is TGTGCCAGCAGCTCAGGGAGTCTTAACACCGGGGAGCTGTTTTTT. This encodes CASSSGSLNTGELFF.